The clone carrying this T cell receptor beta chain was counted many times. The data stem from a study of early T cells in non-severe SARS-CoV-2 infection. One entry per CDR3 protein results from TCRdb running MiXCR on the 5' RACE reads. This sample has 25,000 or so distinct CDR3 sequences; roughly 2.8% occur once, and the top ten carry under 0.75%. V was trimmed by 6 bases and J by 1 base, leaving 9 bases between them. CDR3 size: 12 residues. CDR1 and CDR2 (germline): SQVTM, ANQGSEA. This chain uses TRBV29-1 with TRBJ2-5, with D maybe TRBD1 (6 bases). Material: whole blood. The receptor was derived from an adult who was a healthcare worker with PCR-confirmed SARS-CoV-2 infection or an uninfected control (not recorded which). CDR3: CSVTRGQETQYF. In DNA, the CDR3 is TGCAGCGTGACCAGGGGCCAAGAGACCCAGTACTTC.